This passage covers 21 T cell receptor beta chains from one sample sequenced in a study of T cells in Graves' hyperthyroidism and ophthalmopathy (dated by TCRdb to the late 2010s). Library preparation used multiplex PCR. These reads were obtained on an Illumina HiSeq 2000. The TCR beta CDR3 regions were amplified from RNA transcripts. A first-round RT-PCR of the TCR CDR3 used the HTBI primer set with the Qiagen OneStep RT-PCR kit. TCRdb took the public reads, trimmed them with fastp at Q25, ran MiXCR for clone calling and kept in-frame beta chains. Every distinct CDR3 protein forms one entry, paired with its most common genes and DNA. The sample table contains about 260,000 distinct CDR3 sequences; only one count was recorded for around 17% of them. The top ten clonotypes cover 25% to 30% of the sample. The sequencing input was blood. The receptors were sampled from a woman under 30 with Graves' ophthalmopathy.

This clonotype was observed many times. The J gene is TRBJ1-5, the V gene TRBV6-2 or TRBV6-3, with no clear D. Per germline, CDR1 MNHEY and CDR2 SVGEGT. V lost 8 bases to trimming and J lost 9 bases, with 8 bases between them. The CDR3 is made up of 10 amino acids. The chain's CDR3 is CASGGWPQHF. DNA of the CDR3: TGTGCCAGCGGTGGTTGGCCCCAGCATTTT.

The rearrangement joins TRBV4-3 to TRBJ1-4; 7 nucleotides agree with TRBD1. In germline, CDR1 is LGHNA, CDR2 YSLEER. V trimming: 4 bases; J trimming: 4 bases; junction bases outside the gene matches: 15. This CDR3 contains 18 residues. The CDR3 protein is CASSPGPRTGEFNEKLFF. CDR3 nucleotide sequence: TGCGCCAGCAGCCCGGGCCCGCGCACAGGGGAGTTTAATGAAAAACTGTTTTTT.

The CDR3 coding sequence is TGTGCCAGCAGTGATTTAGGGACAGGTGGCTTGGAAGCTTTCTTT. Translated, it gives CASSDLGTGGLEAFF. The rearrangement joins TRBV2 to TRBJ1-1, with 8 bases matching TRBD1. V lost 3 bases to trimming and J lost 8 bases; unmatched junction nucleotides: 11. Germline V CDR1 and CDR2: SNHLY, FYNNEI. This CDR3 contains 15 residues.

In this sample, this clonotype turned up many times. The chain couples TRBV4-2 to TRBJ1-5; D not certain. CDR1 is LGHNA and CDR2 is YNFKEQ in the germline V gene. The CDR3 consists of 16 residues. Between the trimmed V and J ends, which lost 4 bases and 2 bases, there was a span of 15 bases. The CDR3 DNA reads TGTGCCAGCAGCCTGGATCGGCGGGCAGGCAATCAGCCCCAGCATTTT. It yields the protein CASSLDRRAGNQPQHF.

In regard to this clonotype: A much more abundant neighbour one base away suggests this may be a read error. CDR3 sequence reads: CTSRRRLAGDTEQFF. The CDR3 region has the DNA TGTACCAGCAGAAGAAGACTAGCGGGAGATACTGAGCAGTTCTTC. The chain has TRBV6-1 and TRBJ2-1, with 12 positions matching TRBD2. Per the germline V gene, CDR1 is MNHNS and CDR2 is SASEGT. CDR3 length equals 15 residues.

The J gene is TRBJ2-1, the V gene TRBV24-1; D is perhaps TRBD1 or TRBD2 (5 bases each). Germline V gives CDR1 KGHDR, CDR2 SFDVKD. Trimming shortened V by 9 bases and J by 6 bases, and 11 bases separated the two germline ends. CDR3 length: 12 residues. CDR3 bases: TGTGCCACCGGGGACGGATTCAATGAGCAGTTCTTC. Translated: CATGDGFNEQFF.

In this sample, this clonotype turned up many times. J is TRBJ2-1 and V is TRBV24-1, with 7 bases matching TRBD2. The germline CDR1 and CDR2 sequences are KGHDR and SFDVKD. V gave up 3 bases and J gave up 7 bases; unmatched junction bases: 11. This CDR3 is 16 amino acids long. CDR3: CATSDPGTTKLNEQFF. CDR3 coding DNA: TGTGCCACCAGTGATCCCGGGACTACCAAGCTGAATGAGCAGTTCTTC.

Comments on this clonotype: This sequence may be a read error, since a much larger clone differs from it by one base. The chain employs TRBV20-1 and TRBJ1-5; D not certain. Trimming pared 0 bases from V and 8 bases from J, leaving 8 bases between. This CDR3 has 12 amino acids. Per the germline V gene, CDR1 is DFQATT and CDR2 is SNEGSKA (reference sequence). The CDR3 nucleotides are TGCAGTGCTAGAGATGGTCAAAAGCCCCAGCATTTT. This translates into CSARDGQKPQHF.

On this clonotype: A clone one base away is much larger, so this may be a read error. The chain employs TRBV20-1 and TRBJ1-2, with 11 bases fitting TRBD1. Looked up from germline, CDR1 is DFQATT and CDR2 is SNEGSKA (reference sequence). The CDR3 has 12 amino acids. The chain's CDR3 is CSAGQGADGYAF. For the CDR3, the DNA is TGCAGTGCTGGACAGGGGGCTGATGGCTACGCCTTC.

As to this clonotype: Since a much larger clone is just one base distant, this may be a read error. The rearrangement joins TRBV10-2 to TRBJ2-7; possibly TRBD1 for D (6 bases). Germline lookup yields CDR1 WSHSY and CDR2 SAAADI. CDR3 length equals 14 residues. V was pared by 8 bases and J by 3 bases, with 17 bases between. The CDR3, as DNA: TGCGCCAGCGCCTACCTTGGGGGCGACTACGAGCAGTACTTC. It codes for CASAYLGGDYEQYF.

This clonotype was picked up a small number of times. A much larger clone is a single base away; this may be a read error. The CDR3 is CSASIARVNLAKNIQYF. As DNA, the CDR3 is TGCAGTGCTAGTATAGCGAGAGTGAATCTAGCCAAAAACATTCAGTACTTC. The chain joins TRBV20-1 to TRBJ2-4; D may be TRBD2 (5 bases). In germline, CDR1 is DFQATT, CDR2 SNEGSKA (reference sequence). The germline V and J ends were trimmed by 3 bases and 0 bases, with 18 bases remaining between them. The CDR3 sequence is 17 residues long.

In this sample, this clonotype turned up many times. The chain couples TRBV5-6 to TRBJ1-3; D not certain. The V and J ends lost 0 bases and 4 bases respectively, with 8 bases between them. Germline V lookup: CDR1 SGHDT, CDR2 YYEEEE. The CDR3 has 14 residues. The CDR3 region has the DNA TGTGCCAGCAGCTTGGGGTCCGGGGGAAACACCATATATTTT. Encoded protein: CASSLGSGGNTIYF.

This clonotype occurred many times. The chain is built from TRBV19 and TRBJ2-3, with TRBD2 identical over 11 bases. The CDR3 extends over 16 amino acids. Germline V lookup: CDR1 LNHDA, CDR2 SQIVND (reference sequence). V was pared by 3 bases and J by 2 bases, with 4 bases of the junction left unmatched. The CDR3 sequence: CASSIGTSGHTDTQYF. The CDR3 DNA reads TGTGCCAGTAGTATTGGGACTAGCGGACACACAGATACGCAGTATTTT. The complete variable domain, with remaining parts taken from reference TRBV19 and TRBJ2-3, reads DGGITQSPKYLFRKEGQNVTLSCEQNLNHDAMYWYRQDPGQGLRLIYYSQIVNDFQKGDIAEGYSVSREKKESFPLTVTSAQKNPTAFYLCASSIGTSGHTDTQYFGPGTRLTVL.

This clonotype came up many times. The chain combines TRBV27 with TRBJ2-1; 8 nucleotides align to TRBD2. Germline V gene lookup returns CDR1 MNHEY and CDR2 SMNVEV (reference sequence). The CDR3 has 15 residues. V trimming: 8 bases; J trimming: 1 base; junction bases outside the gene matches: 7. CDR3 in amino acids: CASGSGRMSYNEQFF. CDR3 nucleotide sequence: TGTGCCAGCGGGAGCGGGAGAATGTCCTACAATGAGCAGTTCTTC.

This clonotype has a count of ten or more. This chain connects TRBV20-1 to TRBJ2-7, with 9 bases fitting TRBD1. The CDR3 runs to 15 residues. Trimming removed 5 bases from V and 0 bases from J; junction bases left unmatched: 8. Per the germline V gene, CDR1 is DFQATT and CDR2 is SNEGSKA (reference sequence). The CDR3 spells CSAVGGQGSSYEQYF. CDR3 coding DNA: TGCAGTGCTGTTGGCGGACAGGGGAGCTCCTACGAGCAGTACTTC.

This clonotype was seen many times. The chain is built from TRBV28 and TRBJ2-3; D might be TRBD1 (6 bases). Germline V gene data show CDR1 as MDHEN and CDR2 as SYDVKM. This CDR3 region has 14 residues. Trimming shortened V by 5 bases and J by 5 bases, and 14 bases separated the two germline ends. CDR3 protein: CASSPADSEDTQYF. The CDR3 DNA reads TGTGCCAGCAGTCCTGCGGACAGCGAAGATACGCAGTATTTT.

This clonotype was seen ten or more times. The chain is built from TRBV18 and TRBJ1-1; D remains unclear. Trimming shortened V by 0 bases and J by 4 bases, and 12 bases separated the two germline ends. The CDR3 has 15 residues. Germline CDR1 KGHSH, CDR2 LQKENI. The CDR3 reads CASSPPRGGSTEAFF. The CDR3 DNA sequence: TGTGCCAGCTCACCACCGCGGGGAGGTAGCACTGAAGCTTTCTTT.

This clonotype was counted ten times or more. This chain joins TRBV5-5 and TRBJ2-5; no firm D call. CDR1 and CDR2 from the germline V gene are SGHKS and YYEKEE (reference sequence). This CDR3 spans 15 amino acids. Trimming left V 0 bases short and J 1 base short, with 10 bases between. The CDR3 spells CASSLVSRIQETQYF. CDR3 nucleotides: TGTGCCAGCAGCTTGGTATCCAGGATCCAAGAGACCCAGTACTTC.

As regards this clonotype: The junction departs from germline at one end; a sequencing error may be responsible. The V and J genes are TRBV29-1 and TRBJ2-1, with 16 bases that match TRBD2. The length of the CDR3 is 17 residues. Germline CDR1 is SQVTM and CDR2 is ANQGSEA. The CDR3 coding sequence is TGCAGCGCCGGGACACCCGGGACTAGCGGGAGGGACAATGAGCGGTTCTTC. Its translation is CSAGTPGTSGRDNERFF.

The genes are TRBV6-5 and TRBJ1-5; TRBD1 matches 7 bases. The V segment lost 2 bases and the J segment 0 bases; nucleotides outside the gene matches: 4. Germline CDR1 and CDR2: MNHEY and SVGAGI. The CDR3 is 16 amino acids. CDR3 in amino acids: CASSYRTGLSNQPQHF. The CDR3 DNA reads TGTGCCAGCAGTTACAGGACAGGACTTAGCAATCAGCCCCAGCATTTT.

This clonotype was found many times. J is TRBJ1-2 and V is TRBV6-2 or TRBV6-3; TRBD1 aligns across 8 bases. CDR1 and CDR2 from the germline V gene are MNHEY and SVGEGT. Trimming removed 2 bases from V and 8 bases from J; junction bases left unmatched: 10. The CDR3 length is 15 residues. CDR3 bases: TGTGCCAGCAGTTACCCCCTGGACAGGGCCCGGGGCTACACCTTC. Translation: CASSYPLDRARGYTF.